This TCR beta chain was recovered during a study of shared clonotypes between healthy human individuals. This CDR3 comprises 16 residues. Trimming took 6 bases from V and 3 from J, leaving 20 bases between them. The germline gives CDR1 SNHLY, CDR2 FYNNEI. The table came from immunoSEQ multiplex PCR; TCRdb's copy has only in-frame clones and leaves some out. The sample holds roughly 2 million clones, 85% to 95% seen once. This receptor was obtained from a man younger than 30 in good health. The sequenced sample was naive CD4+ T cells sorted from blood. The sample's subset: CD45RA+ positively selected. This chain links TRBV2 with TRBJ2-5, with a tentative D call TRBD2 (8 bases). The CDR3 DNA follows: TGTGCCAGCAGAGGGGGCTCCGGGAGGGCCGAAGAGACCCAGTACTTC. Translation: CASRGGSGRAEETQYF.